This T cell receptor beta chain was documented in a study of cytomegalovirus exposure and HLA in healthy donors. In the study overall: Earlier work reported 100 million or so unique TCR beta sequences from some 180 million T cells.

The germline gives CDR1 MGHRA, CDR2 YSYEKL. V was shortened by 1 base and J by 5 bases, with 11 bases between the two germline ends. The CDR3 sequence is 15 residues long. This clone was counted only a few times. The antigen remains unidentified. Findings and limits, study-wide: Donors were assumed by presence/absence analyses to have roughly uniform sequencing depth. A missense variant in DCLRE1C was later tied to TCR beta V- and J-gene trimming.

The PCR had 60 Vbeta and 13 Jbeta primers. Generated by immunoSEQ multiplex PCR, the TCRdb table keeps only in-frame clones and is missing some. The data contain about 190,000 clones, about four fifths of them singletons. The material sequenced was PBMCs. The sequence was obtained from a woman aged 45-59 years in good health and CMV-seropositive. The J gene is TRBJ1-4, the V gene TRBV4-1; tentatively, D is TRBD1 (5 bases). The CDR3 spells CASSQGRGGNEKLFF. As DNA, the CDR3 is TGCGCCAGCAGCCAAGGCCGGGGGGGAAATGAAAAACTGTTTTTT.